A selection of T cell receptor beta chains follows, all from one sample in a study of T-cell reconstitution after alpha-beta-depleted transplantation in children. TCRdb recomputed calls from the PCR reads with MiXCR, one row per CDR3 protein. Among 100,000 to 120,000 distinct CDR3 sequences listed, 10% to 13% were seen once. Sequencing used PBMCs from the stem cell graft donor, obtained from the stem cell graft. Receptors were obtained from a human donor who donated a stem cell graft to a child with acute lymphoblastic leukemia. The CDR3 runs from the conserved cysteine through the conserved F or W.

cdr3_aa: CASSRERGGRDTQYF
j_call: TRBJ2-3
v_call: TRBV5-1

cdr3_aa: CASSYLGVNQPQHF
j_call: TRBJ1-5
v_call: TRBV7-2

cdr3_aa: CASSETGGVRTDTQYF
j_call: TRBJ2-3
v_call: TRBV6-1

cdr3_aa: CASSPKVFAGELFF
j_call: TRBJ2-2
v_call: TRBV12-3/TRBV12-4

cdr3_aa: CASSLLAGGPSSGANVLTF
j_call: TRBJ2-6
v_call: TRBV5-1

cdr3_aa: CSAGQGGSGNTIYF
j_call: TRBJ1-3
v_call: TRBV29-1

cdr3_aa: CASSLAGSPSDEQFF
j_call: TRBJ2-1
v_call: TRBV7-3

cdr3_aa: CASSLSSGGNQPQHF
j_call: TRBJ1-5
v_call: TRBV12-3/TRBV12-4

cdr3_aa: CASSGRRDIFTSGNTIYF
j_call: TRBJ1-3
v_call: TRBV12-3/TRBV12-4

cdr3_aa: CASSYTGNHNQPQHF
j_call: TRBJ1-5
v_call: TRBV6-2/TRBV6-3

cdr3_aa: CASSLRTGVGNEQFF
j_call: TRBJ2-1
v_call: TRBV12-3/TRBV12-4

cdr3_aa: CASSLSQHHSYNEQFF
j_call: TRBJ2-1
v_call: TRBV27

cdr3_aa: CASSLSNLNTEAFF
j_call: TRBJ1-1
v_call: TRBV5-1

cdr3_aa: CSVEGTSGPTYEQYF
j_call: TRBJ2-7
v_call: TRBV29-1

cdr3_aa: CASSGQGYEQYF
j_call: TRBJ2-7
v_call: TRBV19

cdr3_aa: CASSFWDRGRGGANVLTF
j_call: TRBJ2-6
v_call: TRBV12-3/TRBV12-4

cdr3_aa: CASIPDYGSDTQYF
j_call: TRBJ2-3
v_call: TRBV7-2

cdr3_aa: CASSLGSGRKNTQYF
j_call: TRBJ2-3
v_call: TRBV7-2

cdr3_aa: CASSLTSGSQGGELFF
j_call: TRBJ2-2
v_call: TRBV7-9

cdr3_aa: CASSPGQFNYGYTF
j_call: TRBJ1-2
v_call: TRBV18

cdr3_aa: CASSGEDGTGVLYSSGNTIYF
j_call: TRBJ1-3
v_call: TRBV27

cdr3_aa: CASSSVGQAFYEQYF
j_call: TRBJ2-7
v_call: TRBV7-2

cdr3_aa: CAISVTTGGIEQFF
j_call: TRBJ2-1
v_call: TRBV10-3

cdr3_aa: CASSLVGTDTQYF
j_call: TRBJ2-3
v_call: TRBV5-8

cdr3_aa: CSVEDGGSNQPQHF
j_call: TRBJ1-5
v_call: TRBV29-1

cdr3_aa: CASSSLGGEQYF
j_call: TRBJ2-7
v_call: TRBV6-5

cdr3_aa: CASSTAGQGVNQPQHF
j_call: TRBJ1-5
v_call: TRBV7-2

cdr3_aa: CASSEPFRGEGKNIQYF
j_call: TRBJ2-4
v_call: TRBV25-1

cdr3_aa: CAISEWDRGYEQYF
j_call: TRBJ2-7
v_call: TRBV10-3

cdr3_aa: CASSTLTGRVYEQYF
j_call: TRBJ2-7
v_call: TRBV11-2